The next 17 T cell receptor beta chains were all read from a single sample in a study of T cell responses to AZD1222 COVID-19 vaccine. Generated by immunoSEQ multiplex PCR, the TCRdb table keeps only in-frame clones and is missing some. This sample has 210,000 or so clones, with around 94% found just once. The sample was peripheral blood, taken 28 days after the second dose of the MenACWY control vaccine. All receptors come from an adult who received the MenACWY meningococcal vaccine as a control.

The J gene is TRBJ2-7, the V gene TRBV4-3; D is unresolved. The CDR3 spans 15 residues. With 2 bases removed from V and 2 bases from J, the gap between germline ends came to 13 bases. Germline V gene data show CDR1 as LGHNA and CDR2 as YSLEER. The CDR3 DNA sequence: TGCGCCAGCAGCCAAAACCTTGAGGCCCCCTACGAGCAGTACTTC. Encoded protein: CASSQNLEAPYEQYF.

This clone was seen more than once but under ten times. CDR3 protein: CASSESSGSSYEQYF. The CDR3 bases are TGTGCCAGCAGTGAGTCTAGCGGGAGCTCCTACGAGCAGTACTTC. This chain links TRBV6-1 with TRBJ2-7, with 10 bases that match TRBD2. The CDR3 is 15 residues long. V gave up 3 bases and J gave up 0 bases; unmatched junction bases: 2. Looked up from germline, CDR1 is MNHNS and CDR2 is SASEGT.

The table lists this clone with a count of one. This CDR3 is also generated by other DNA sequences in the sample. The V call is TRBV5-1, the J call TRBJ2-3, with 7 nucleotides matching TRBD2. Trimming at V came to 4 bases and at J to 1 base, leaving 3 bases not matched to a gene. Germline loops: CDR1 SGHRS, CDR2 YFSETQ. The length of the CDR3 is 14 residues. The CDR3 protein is CASSLTSGTDTQYF. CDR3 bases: TGCGCCAGCAGCCTTACTAGCGGCACAGATACGCAGTATTTT.

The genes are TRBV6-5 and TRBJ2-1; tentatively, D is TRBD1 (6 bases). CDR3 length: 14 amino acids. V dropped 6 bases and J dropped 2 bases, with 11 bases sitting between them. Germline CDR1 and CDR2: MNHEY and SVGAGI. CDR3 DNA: TGTGCCAGCAGGGACAGAAATACCTACAATGAGCAGTTCTTC. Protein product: CASRDRNTYNEQFF.

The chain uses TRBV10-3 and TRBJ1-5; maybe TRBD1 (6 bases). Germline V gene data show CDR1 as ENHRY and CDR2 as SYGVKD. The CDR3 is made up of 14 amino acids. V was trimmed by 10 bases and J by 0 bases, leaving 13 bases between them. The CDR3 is CATGGQDSNQPQHF. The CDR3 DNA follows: TGTGCCACCGGGGGCCAGGATAGCAATCAGCCCCAGCATTTT.

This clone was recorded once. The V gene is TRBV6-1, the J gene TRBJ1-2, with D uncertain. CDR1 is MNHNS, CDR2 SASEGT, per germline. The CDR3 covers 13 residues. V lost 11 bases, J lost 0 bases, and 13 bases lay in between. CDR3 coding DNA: TGTGCCGCCTTCCTAGGGCCTAACTATGGCTACACCTTC. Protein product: CAAFLGPNYGYTF.

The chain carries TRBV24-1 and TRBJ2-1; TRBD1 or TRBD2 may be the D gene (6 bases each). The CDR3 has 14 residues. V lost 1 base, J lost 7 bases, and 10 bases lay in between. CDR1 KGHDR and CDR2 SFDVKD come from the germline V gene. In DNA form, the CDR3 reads TGTGCCACCAGTGATTTTAGGGGGACTAATGAGCAGTTCTTC. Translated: CATSDFRGTNEQFF.

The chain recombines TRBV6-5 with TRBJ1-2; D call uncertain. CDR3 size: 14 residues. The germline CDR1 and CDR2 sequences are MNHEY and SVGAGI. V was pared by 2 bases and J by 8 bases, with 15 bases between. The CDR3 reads CASSYEGSWRGYTF. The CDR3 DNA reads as TGTGCCAGCAGTTACGAAGGGTCATGGAGGGGCTACACCTTC.

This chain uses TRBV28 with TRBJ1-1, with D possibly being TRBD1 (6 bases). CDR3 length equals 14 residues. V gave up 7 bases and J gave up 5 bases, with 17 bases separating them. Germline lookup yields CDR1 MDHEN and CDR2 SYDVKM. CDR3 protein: CASIKPQGGTEAFF. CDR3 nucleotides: TGTGCCAGCATTAAACCACAGGGTGGTACTGAAGCTTTCTTT. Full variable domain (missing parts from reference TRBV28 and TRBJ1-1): DVKVTQSSRYLVKRTGEKVFLECVQDMDHENMFWYRQDPGLGLRLIYFSYDVKMKEKGDIPEGYSVSREKKERFSLILESASTNQTSMYLCASIKPQGGTEAFFGQGTRLTVV.

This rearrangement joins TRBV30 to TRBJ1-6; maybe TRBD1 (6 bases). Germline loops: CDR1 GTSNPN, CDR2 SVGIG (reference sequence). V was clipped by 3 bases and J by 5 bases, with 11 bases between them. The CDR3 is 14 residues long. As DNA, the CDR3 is TGTGCCTGGAGCCAGGACAGCAATAATTCACCCCTCCACTTT. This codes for CAWSQDSNNSPLHF.

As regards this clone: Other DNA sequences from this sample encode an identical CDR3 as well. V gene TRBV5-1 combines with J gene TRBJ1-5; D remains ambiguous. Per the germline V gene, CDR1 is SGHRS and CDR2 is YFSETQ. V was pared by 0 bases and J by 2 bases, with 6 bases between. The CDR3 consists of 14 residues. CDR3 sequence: CASSLDGRNQPQHF. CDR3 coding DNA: TGCGCCAGCAGCTTGGACGGCCGCAATCAGCCCCAGCATTTT.

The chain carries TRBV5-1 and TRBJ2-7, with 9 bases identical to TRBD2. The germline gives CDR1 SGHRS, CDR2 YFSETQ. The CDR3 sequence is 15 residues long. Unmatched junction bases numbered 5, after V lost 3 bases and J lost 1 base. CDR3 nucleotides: TGCGCCAGCAGCTCGGTTAGCGGGGGTTCCTACGAGCAGTACTTC. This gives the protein CASSSVSGGSYEQYF.

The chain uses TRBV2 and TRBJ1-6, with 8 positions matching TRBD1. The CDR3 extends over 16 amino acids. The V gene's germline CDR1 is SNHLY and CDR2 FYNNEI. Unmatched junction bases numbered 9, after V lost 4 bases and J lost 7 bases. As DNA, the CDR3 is TGTGCCAGCAGTGTTTCAGGACAGGGATTAAATTCACCCCTCCACTTT. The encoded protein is CASSVSGQGLNSPLHF. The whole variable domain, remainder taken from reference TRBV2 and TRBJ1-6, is EPEVTQTPSHQVTQMGQEVILRCVPISNHLYFYWYRQILGQKVEFLVSFYNNEISEKSEIFDDQFSVERPDGSNFTLKIRSTKLEDSAMYFCASSVSGQGLNSPLHFGNGTRLTVT.

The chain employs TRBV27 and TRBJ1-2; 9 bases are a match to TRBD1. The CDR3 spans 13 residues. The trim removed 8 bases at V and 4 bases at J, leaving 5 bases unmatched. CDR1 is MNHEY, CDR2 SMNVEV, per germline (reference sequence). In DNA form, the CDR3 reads TGTGCCAGCGGGGACAGGGTGGGCTATGGCTACACCTTC. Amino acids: CASGDRVGYGYTF.

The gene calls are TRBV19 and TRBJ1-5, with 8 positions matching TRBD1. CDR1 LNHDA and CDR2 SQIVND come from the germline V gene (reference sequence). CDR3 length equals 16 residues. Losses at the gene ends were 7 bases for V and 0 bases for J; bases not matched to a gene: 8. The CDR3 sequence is CASTRQGFYSNQPQHF. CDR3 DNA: TGTGCCAGTACCAGACAGGGGTTCTATAGCAATCAGCCCCAGCATTTT.

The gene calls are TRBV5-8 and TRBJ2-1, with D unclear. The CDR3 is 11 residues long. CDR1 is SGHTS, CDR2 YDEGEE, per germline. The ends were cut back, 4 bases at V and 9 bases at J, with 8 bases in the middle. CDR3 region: CASSRVVEQFF. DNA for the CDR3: TGTGCCAGCAGCAGGGTGGTTGAGCAGTTCTTC.

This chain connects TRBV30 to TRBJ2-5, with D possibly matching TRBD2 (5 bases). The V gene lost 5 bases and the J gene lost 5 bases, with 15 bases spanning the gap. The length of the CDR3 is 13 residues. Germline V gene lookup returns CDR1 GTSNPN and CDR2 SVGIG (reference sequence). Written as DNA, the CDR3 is TGTGCCTGGGCGGTGGGAGCTGGCGAGACCCAGTACTTC. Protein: CAWAVGAGETQYF.